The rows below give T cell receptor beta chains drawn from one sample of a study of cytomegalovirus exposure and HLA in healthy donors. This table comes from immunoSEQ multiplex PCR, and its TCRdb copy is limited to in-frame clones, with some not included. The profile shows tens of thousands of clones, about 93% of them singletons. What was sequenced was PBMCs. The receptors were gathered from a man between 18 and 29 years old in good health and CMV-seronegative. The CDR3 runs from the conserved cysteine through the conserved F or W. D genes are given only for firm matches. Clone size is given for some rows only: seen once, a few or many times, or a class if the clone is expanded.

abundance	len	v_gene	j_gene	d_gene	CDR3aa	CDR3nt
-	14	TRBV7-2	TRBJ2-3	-	CASSRPGVTDTQYF	TGTGCCAGCAGCCGACCGGGAGTCACAGATACGCAGTATTTT
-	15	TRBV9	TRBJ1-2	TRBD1	CASSVDRALTRGYTF	TGTGCCAGCAGCGTGGACAGGGCCCTCACTAGGGGCTACACCTTC
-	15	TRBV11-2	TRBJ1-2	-	CASSLGWGPNYGYTF	TGTGCCAGCAGCTTAGGGTGGGGGCCGAACTATGGCTACACCTTC
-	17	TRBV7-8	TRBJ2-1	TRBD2	CASSLRASGRAYNEQFF	TGTGCCAGCAGCTTAAGGGCTAGCGGGAGGGCTTACAATGAGCAGTTCTTC
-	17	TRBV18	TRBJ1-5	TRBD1	CASSPIQGSASNQPQHF	TGTGCCAGCTCACCGATACAGGGGTCAGCGAGCAATCAGCCCCAGCATTTT
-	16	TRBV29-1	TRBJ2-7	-	CSVEVLVRDLSYEQYF	TGCAGCGTTGAAGTCCTGGTGAGAGACTTATCCTACGAGCAGTACTTC
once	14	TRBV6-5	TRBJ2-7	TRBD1	CASSHQQGLYEQYF	TGTGCCAGCAGTCATCAACAGGGGCTCTACGAGCAGTACTTC
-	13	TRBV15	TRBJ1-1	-	CATSRDSNTEAFF	TGTGCCACCAGCAGAGACTCGAACACTGAAGCTTTCTTT
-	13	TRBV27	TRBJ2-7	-	CASSLMSGWEQYF	TGTGCCAGCAGTTTAATGAGCGGATGGGAGCAGTACTTC
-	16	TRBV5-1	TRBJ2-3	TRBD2	CASSVGTSGSSDTQYF	TGCGCCAGCAGCGTCGGGACTAGCGGGAGTTCAGATACGCAGTATTTT
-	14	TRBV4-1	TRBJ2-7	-	CASSQESGATEQYF	TGCGCCAGCAGCCAAGAGTCAGGGGCGACCGAGCAGTACTTC
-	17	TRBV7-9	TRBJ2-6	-	CASSFSGQISGANVLTF	TGTGCCAGCAGCTTCTCCGGACAAATCTCTGGGGCCAACGTCCTGACTTTC
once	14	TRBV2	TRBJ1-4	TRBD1	CASTEQGVGEKLFF	TGTGCCAGCACCGAGCAGGGGGTCGGCGAAAAACTGTTTTTT
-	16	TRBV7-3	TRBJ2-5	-	CASSLYGDRTMETQYF	TGTGCCAGCAGCTTATACGGTGACAGAACTATGGAGACCCAGTACTTC
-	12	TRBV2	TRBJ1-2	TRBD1	CASSGTGYGYTF	TGTGCCAGCAGTGGGACAGGCTATGGCTACACCTTC
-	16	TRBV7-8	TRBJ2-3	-	CASSSPLRTREDTQYF	TGTGCCAGCAGTTCACCCCTTAGGACCAGGGAAGATACGCAGTATTTT
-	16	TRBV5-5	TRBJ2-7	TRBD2	CASSFSPRGDLDEQYF	TGTGCCAGCAGCTTCTCGCCCCGGGGGGACCTTGACGAGCAGTACTTC
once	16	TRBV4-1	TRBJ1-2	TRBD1	CASSQEGGQGAGGYTF	TGCGCCAGCAGCCAAGAGGGTGGACAGGGGGCAGGTGGCTACACCTTC
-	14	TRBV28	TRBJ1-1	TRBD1	CASRNVDRATEAFF	TGTGCCAGCAGGAACGTGGACAGGGCCACTGAAGCTTTCTTT
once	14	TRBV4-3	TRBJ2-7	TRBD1	CASSQWQGADEQYF	TGCGCCAGCAGCCAATGGCAGGGGGCGGACGAGCAGTACTTC
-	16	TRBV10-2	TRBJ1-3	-	CASSEFFTGSGNTIYF	TGCGCCAGCAGTGAGTTTTTCACCGGCTCTGGAAACACCATATATTTT
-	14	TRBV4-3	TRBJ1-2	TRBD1	CASSHGQGYYGYTF	TGCGCCAGCAGCCACGGACAGGGATACTATGGCTACACCTTC
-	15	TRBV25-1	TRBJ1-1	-	CASSAEPGAYTEAFF	TGTGCCAGCAGCGCTGAACCAGGGGCGTACACTGAAGCTTTCTTT
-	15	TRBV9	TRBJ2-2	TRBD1	CASSPWTGTTGELFF	TGTGCCAGCAGCCCCTGGACAGGGACCACCGGGGAGCTGTTTTTT
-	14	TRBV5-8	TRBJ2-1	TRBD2	CASSLTGGLNEQFF	TGTGCCAGCAGCTTGACGGGAGGCCTCAATGAGCAGTTCTTC
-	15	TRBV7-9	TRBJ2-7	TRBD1	CASSSTGTGTYEQYF	TGTGCCAGCAGCTCAACCGGGACAGGGACCTACGAGCAGTACTTC